The 20 T cell receptor beta chains in this list originate from one sample, sequenced in a study of blood T cell repertoires in COVID-19. Measured with immunoSEQ multiplex PCR; TCRdb has only the in-frame clones, and not every one. The profile shows some 230,000 clones, around 83% of them singletons. What was sequenced was peripheral blood. All receptors derive from a middle-aged man who had recovered from COVID-19.

V usage is TRBV28 and J usage is TRBJ1-2, with 9 bases that match TRBD1. CDR1 MDHEN and CDR2 SYDVKM come from the germline V gene. The CDR3 sequence is 15 residues long. V lost 8 bases and J lost 4; bases outside the gene matches: 11. As DNA, the CDR3 is TGTGCCAGCCAAGGACAGGGGAGTTATATCTATGGCTACACCTTC. This translates into CASQGQGSYIYGYTF.

The rearrangement joins TRBV5-1 to TRBJ2-1; 9 bases are shared with TRBD2. Trimming at V came to 0 bases and at J to 10 bases, leaving 5 bases not matched to a gene. This CDR3 region has 14 residues. Germline V gene lookup returns CDR1 SGHRS and CDR2 YFSETQ. CDR3 sequence reads: CASSLAGTSWEQFF. CDR3 in DNA: TGCGCCAGCAGCTTGGCCGGGACTAGCTGGGAGCAGTTCTTC.

The chain recombines TRBV13 with TRBJ2-5; D might be TRBD2 (6 bases). V was cut by 1 base and J by 5 bases, with 11 bases left in between. Per the germline V gene, CDR1 is PRHDT and CDR2 is FYEKMQ (reference sequence). This CDR3 region has 14 residues. CDR3 loop: CASSLAASAETQYF. The CDR3 DNA is TGTGCCAGCAGCTTAGCGGCTAGCGCCGAGACCCAGTACTTC.

This clone showed up just a few times. The chain links TRBV27 to TRBJ1-1; D remains unclear. V lost 2 bases and J 1 base, leaving 5 bases between the germline ends. Looked up from germline, CDR1 is MNHEY and CDR2 is SMNVEV (reference sequence). There are 13 residues in the CDR3. The CDR3 nucleotides read TGTGCCAGCAGTTTAGGTAGGAACACTGAAGCTTTCTTT. Its protein is CASSLGRNTEAFF.

The rearrangement links TRBV27 to TRBJ2-1, with 7 positions matching TRBD2. This CDR3 spans 15 amino acids. Germline V gene data show CDR1 as MNHEY and CDR2 as SMNVEV (reference sequence). V lost 4 bases to trimming and J lost 3 bases; unmatched junction nucleotides: 6. The CDR3 protein is CASSWGGNNYNEQFF. The CDR3 nucleotides are TGTGCCAGCAGTTGGGGGGGGAATAACTACAATGAGCAGTTCTTC.

This chain uses TRBV5-1 with TRBJ2-2, with 11 bases aligning to TRBD2. CDR1 is SGHRS, CDR2 YFSETQ, per germline. V was pared by 4 bases and J by 1 base, with 3 bases of the junction left unmatched. The CDR3 is made up of 16 amino acids. The CDR3 loop is CASSRLAGGNTGELFF. DNA for the CDR3: TGCGCCAGCAGCCGGCTAGCGGGAGGGAACACCGGGGAGCTGTTTTTT.

The chain has TRBV7-2 and TRBJ1-2, with 9 bases identical to TRBD1. J was trimmed by 9 bases and V by 4 bases; bases with no gene match: 6. Germline loops: CDR1 SGHTA, CDR2 FQGNSA. CDR3 size: 13 residues. As DNA, the CDR3 is TGTGCCAGCAGCTCCGGGACAGGGCCGAGCTACACCTTC. Protein product: CASSSGTGPSYTF.

The chain combines TRBV7-6 with TRBJ2-5; 9 nucleotides match TRBD2. The CDR3 sequence is 15 residues long. Per the germline V gene, CDR1 is SGHVS and CDR2 is FNYEAQ. V shed 4 bases, J shed 0 bases, and the junction held 3 bases outside the gene matches. The CDR3 DNA follows: TGTGCCAGCAGCTCCCTAGCGGGGAACCAAGAGACCCAGTACTTC. Amino acid sequence: CASSSLAGNQETQYF.

The chain employs TRBV11-2 and TRBJ2-2; TRBD2 aligns across 9 bases. Germline V lookup: CDR1 SGHAT, CDR2 FQNNGV. The V segment lost 8 bases and the J segment 5 bases; nucleotides outside the gene matches: 9. The CDR3 has 15 amino acids. The CDR3 nucleotides read TGTGCCAGCCGGCGGGAGGGCCAGGGGACCGGGGAGCTGTTTTTT. The encoded protein is CASRREGQGTGELFF.

V is TRBV7-2 and J is TRBJ2-1, with TRBD2 matching over 8 bases. Germline values: CDR1 SGHTA, CDR2 FQGNSA. The CDR3 length is 14 residues. V gave up 7 bases and J gave up 5 bases; unmatched junction bases: 7. The DNA for the CDR3 is TGTGCCAGCAAGCTGACTAGCGACGACAATGAGCAGTTCTTC. This encodes CASKLTSDDNEQFF.

V and J are TRBV30 and TRBJ2-7; 7 nucleotides match TRBD2. V was pared by 3 bases and J by 0 bases, with 5 bases of the junction left unmatched. The CDR3 extends over 14 amino acids. The germline CDR1 and CDR2 sequences are GTSNPN and SVGIG (reference sequence). Here the CDR3 reads CAWSTGGSSYEQYF. The CDR3 nucleotides are TGTGCCTGGAGCACGGGGGGAAGCTCCTACGAGCAGTACTTC.

The chain employs TRBV20-1 and TRBJ1-2, with TRBD1 matching over 7 bases. The germline V gene encodes CDR1 DFQATT and CDR2 SNEGSKA (reference sequence). Germline trimming cut 6 bases from V and 8 bases from J; bases unmatched to any gene: 6. The CDR3 contains 11 residues. The CDR3 sequence is CSAPQGGGYTF. The CDR3 DNA follows: TGCAGTGCCCCGCAAGGGGGCGGCTACACCTTC.

This chain uses TRBV7-8 with TRBJ2-7; D unresolved. The germline gives CDR1 SGHVS, CDR2 FQNEAQ. This CDR3 contains 15 residues. Trimming left V 1 base short and J 0 bases short, with 10 bases between. The CDR3 loop reads CASSLVATISYEQYF. The CDR3 DNA follows: TGTGCCAGCAGCTTAGTGGCTACTATCTCCTACGAGCAGTACTTC.

The chain combines TRBV7-2 with TRBJ2-1, with TRBD2 matching 7 bases. Germline V gives CDR1 SGHTA, CDR2 FQGNSA. The ends lost 1 base at V and 9 bases at J; junction bases unmatched: 12. The CDR3 extends over 16 amino acids. In DNA form, the CDR3 reads TGTGCCAGCAGCTTAGGCGGGAGTCTCCCCCAGGGTGAGCAGTTCTTC. Protein sequence: CASSLGGSLPQGEQFF.

The rearrangement joins TRBV7-9 to TRBJ2-2, with D unclear. This CDR3 has 16 amino acids. V lost 4 bases, J lost 4 bases, and 16 bases lay in between. CDR1 and CDR2 (germline): SEHNR, FQNEAQ (reference sequence). The CDR3 DNA follows: TGTGCCAGCAGCTCCCCTGGAGCGACGGGCACCGGGGAGCTGTTTTTT. Translated: CASSSPGATGTGELFF.

The rearrangement links TRBV7-8 to TRBJ1-2; D possibly corresponds to TRBD1 (5 bases). Germline CDR1 SGHVS, CDR2 FQNEAQ. Trimming took 5 bases from V and 5 from J, leaving 15 bases between them. The CDR3 sequence is 14 residues long. CDR3 nucleotide sequence: TGTGCCAGCAGCCTTCGTGAGACAGTATATGGCTACACCTTC. It is translated as CASSLRETVYGYTF. The whole variable domain, remainder taken from reference TRBV7-8 and TRBJ1-2, is GAGVSQSPRYKVAKRGQDVALRCDPISGHVSLFWYQQALGQGPEFLTYFQNEAQLDKSGLPSDRFFAERPEGSVSTLKIQRTQQEDSAVYLCASSLRETVYGYTFGSGTRLTVV.

The rearrangement links TRBV29-1 to TRBJ2-1; weak D call: TRBD1 (5 bases). The CDR3 runs to 10 residues. From germline, CDR1 is SQVTM and CDR2 ANQGSEA. Trimming stripped 7 bases from V and 9 bases from J, with 10 bases between. The CDR3 protein is CSAHRGEQFF. The CDR3 DNA reads as TGCAGCGCCCATAGGGGTGAGCAGTTCTTC.

This rearrangement joins TRBV27 to TRBJ2-1, with D perhaps matching TRBD2 (6 bases). The CDR3 is 15 residues long. V lost 8 bases and J lost 0, with 14 bases in between. Germline loops: CDR1 MNHEY, CDR2 SMNVEV (reference sequence). The CDR3 sequence is CASGSRGSSYNEQFF. The CDR3 DNA follows: TGTGCCAGCGGGTCACGGGGGAGCTCCTACAATGAGCAGTTCTTC.

The rearrangement uses TRBV6-5 and TRBJ1-5, with 8 bases lining up with TRBD1. The ends lost 6 bases at V and 3 bases at J; junction bases unmatched: 7. The germline V gene has CDR1 MNHEY and CDR2 SVGAGI. This CDR3 comprises 15 residues. Here the CDR3 reads CASSPDRASNQPQHF. The DNA of the CDR3 is TGTGCCAGCAGCCCGGACAGGGCCTCCAATCAGCCCCAGCATTTT.

In regard to this clone: Different DNA sequences within this sample yield the same CDR3. This chain links TRBV30 with TRBJ2-7; TRBD1 might be the D (6 bases). The V gene lost 3 bases and the J gene lost 5 bases, with 8 bases spanning the gap. The V gene's germline CDR1 is GTSNPN and CDR2 SVGIG (reference sequence). The length of the CDR3 is 11 residues. The CDR3 coding sequence is TGTGCCTGGAGCCCAGGGGACGAGCAGTACTTC. The encoded protein is CAWSPGDEQYF.